These 29 T cell receptor beta chains came from one sample sequenced in a study of T cell changes during pregnancy in multiple sclerosis. TCRdb keeps only in-frame clones here, not all; method: immunoSEQ multiplex PCR. Of around 36,000 clones listed, 75% to 95% were seen once; the top ten hold around 0.45%. This specimen consisted of CD4+ T cells from peripheral blood mononuclear cells, obtained in the third trimester of pregnancy. Source of these receptors: a female donor with multiple sclerosis, enrolled in a pregnancy study.

The genes are TRBV6-5 and TRBJ1-2; TRBD1 matches at 8 bases. This CDR3 contains 13 residues. The ends lost 6 bases at V and 8 bases at J; junction bases unmatched: 8. In germline, CDR1 is MNHEY, CDR2 SVGAGI. CDR3 in amino acids: CASSFQGAPGYTF. The CDR3 nucleotides read TGTGCCAGCAGCTTCCAGGGGGCGCCGGGCTACACCTTC.

The V call is TRBV5-1, the J call TRBJ2-7, with D maybe TRBD1 (6 bases). CDR3 size: 14 residues. Between the trimmed V and J ends, which lost 2 bases and 3 bases, there was a span of 12 bases. CDR1 is SGHRS and CDR2 is YFSETQ in the germline V gene. This CDR3 reads CASSLQQGLYEQYF. The CDR3 coding sequence is TGCGCCAGCAGCTTACAACAGGGCCTCTACGAGCAGTACTTC.

This chain links TRBV5-1 with TRBJ2-6; D might be TRBD2 (6 bases). V was clipped by 0 bases and J by 1 base, with 8 bases between them. The CDR3 length is 16 residues. Looked up from germline, CDR1 is SGHRS and CDR2 is YFSETQ. CDR3 in amino acids: CASSLGGVSGANVLTF. The DNA for the CDR3 is TGCGCCAGCAGCTTGGGCGGGGTTTCTGGGGCCAACGTCCTGACTTTC.

The chain joins TRBV7-6 to TRBJ2-1; TRBD2 aligns across 8 bases. The CDR3 runs to 18 residues. Trimming took 5 bases from V and 4 from J; bases not matched to a gene: 16. From germline, CDR1 is SGHVS and CDR2 FNYEAQ. CDR3 DNA sequence: TGTGCCAGCAGCGTCAGGGGTAGCGGGGCGGGGCTTTACAATGAGCAGTTCTTC. Its translation is CASSVRGSGAGLYNEQFF. The variable domain in full, completed from reference TRBV7-6 and TRBJ2-1, reads GAGVSQSPRYKVTKRGQDVALRCDPISGHVSLYWYRQALGQGPEFLTYFNYEAQQDKSGLPNDRFSAERPEGSISTLTIQRTEQRDSAMYRCASSVRGSGAGLYNEQFFGPGTRLTVL.

CDR3 sequence reads: CASTPGGGTGGGYTF. CDR3 DNA: TGTGCCAGCACTCCGGGGGGCGGGACAGGGGGTGGCTACACCTTC. This chain uses TRBV6-5 with TRBJ1-2, with TRBD1 matching over 11 bases. Germline V gene lookup returns CDR1 MNHEY and CDR2 SVGAGI. This CDR3 contains 15 residues. With 7 bases clipped from V and 7 bases from J, the junction kept 11 bases outside the gene matches.

The V and J genes are TRBV5-4 and TRBJ2-1; D uncertain. This CDR3 has 14 amino acids. The V gene lost 5 bases and the J gene lost 6 bases, with 15 bases spanning the gap. Germline-derived CDR1 and CDR2 are SGHNT and YYREEE (reference sequence). CDR3 region: CASRIVGSSNEQFF. DNA for the CDR3: TGTGCCAGCAGGATCGTCGGTAGCTCCAATGAGCAGTTCTTC.

V gene TRBV4-1 combines with J gene TRBJ1-2, with 9 bases lining up with TRBD1. The CDR3 is made up of 15 amino acids. V dropped 3 bases and J dropped 6; count of bases not matched to a gene: 8. Per germline, CDR1 MGHRA and CDR2 YSYEKL. DNA for the CDR3: TGCGCCAGCAGCCAGACCGACAGGGGGTTAAATGGCTACACCTTC. This encodes CASSQTDRGLNGYTF.

Comment on this clone: A junction end diverges from the germline sequence, so it may reflect a read error. The chain combines TRBV6-1 with TRBJ2-7, with 8 positions matching TRBD1. The CDR3 is 11 residues long. Germline V lookup: CDR1 MNHNS, CDR2 SASEGT. The CDR3 region is CASSEGNRGSF. CDR3 sequence (DNA): TGTGCCAGCAGTGAAGGGAACAGGGGGAGTTTC.

The DNA of the CDR3 is TGTGCCAGCAGTGAAAGAATAGCGGGAGGGGGCGGTGAGCAGTTCTTC. This gives the protein CASSERIAGGGGEQFF. The chain employs TRBV6-1 and TRBJ2-1; 11 bases line up with TRBD2. Germline CDR1 reads MNHNS; CDR2 reads SASEGT. V was clipped by 2 bases and J by 9 bases; unmatched bases: 9. The CDR3 runs to 16 residues.

J is TRBJ2-3 and V is TRBV6-5, with a possible D match to TRBD1 (6 bases). The CDR3 totals 16 residues. The germline CDR1 and CDR2 sequences are MNHEY and SVGAGI. V was shortened by 0 bases and J by 4 bases, with 14 bases between the two germline ends. As DNA, the CDR3 is TGTGCCAGCAGTTACTCCCCCCCAGGGACATCAGATACGCAGTATTTT. Its protein is CASSYSPPGTSDTQYF.

This clone was seen only once. This CDR3 is CASSPQAFYGYTF. The CDR3 DNA reads as TGCGCCAGCAGCCCACAGGCCTTCTATGGCTACACCTTC. This sequence joins TRBV4-3 and TRBJ1-2; a possible D gene is TRBD1 (5 bases). Germline CDR1 is LGHNA and CDR2 is YSLEER. V lost 4 bases to trimming and J lost 4 bases, with 10 bases between them. The CDR3 is made up of 13 amino acids.

J is TRBJ2-2 and V is TRBV5-1; possibly TRBD2 for D (6 bases). Germline values: CDR1 SGHRS, CDR2 YFSETQ. This CDR3 is built from 14 residues. Deletions cut 5 bases from V and 5 bases from J, with 13 bases between. The CDR3 reads CASSPIAGTGELFF. The CDR3 DNA follows: TGCGCCAGCAGTCCCATCGCGGGGACCGGGGAGCTGTTTTTT.

The chain couples TRBV11-1 to TRBJ1-1, with TRBD1 identical over 8 bases. Germline V CDR1 and CDR2: SGHAT, FQDESV (reference sequence). J was trimmed by 8 bases and V by 5 bases; bases with no gene match: 4. The CDR3 is 12 amino acids. The CDR3 region is CASSRNRGEAFF. The CDR3 DNA sequence: TGTGCCAGCAGCCGAAACAGGGGGGAAGCTTTCTTT.

In DNA, the CDR3 is TGTGTCGTTGACAGAGGCAATCAGCCCCAGCATTTT. It specifies CVVDRGNQPQHF. The genes are TRBV28 and TRBJ1-5, with D maybe TRBD1 (5 bases). The CDR3 is 12 amino acids. The germline gives CDR1 MDHEN, CDR2 SYDVKM.

This chain links TRBV5-8 with TRBJ1-1; D gene ambiguous. Germline CDR1 SGHTS, CDR2 YDEGEE. The CDR3 has 15 residues. V was clipped by 3 bases and J by 1 base, with 13 bases between them. CDR3 nucleotides: TGTGCCAGCAGCTCATACAGTCTCCGGAACACTGAAGCTTTCTTT. Translated: CASSSYSLRNTEAFF. Supplemented by reference TRBV5-8 and TRBJ1-1, the full variable domain reads EAGVTQSPTHLIKTRGQQATLRCSPISGHTSVYWYQQALGLGLQFLLWYDEGEERNRGNFPPRFSGRQFPNYSSELNVNALELEDSALYLCASSSYSLRNTEAFFGQGTRLTVV.

This clone occurred a few times. The chain has TRBV27 and TRBJ1-5; TRBD1 matches at 8 bases. The CDR3 loop spans 17 amino acids. CDR1 and CDR2 (germline): MNHEY, SMNVEV (reference sequence). V was clipped by 8 bases and J by 1 base; unmatched bases: 13. The CDR3 region is CASRPDRARISNQPQHF. The CDR3 DNA sequence: TGTGCCAGCCGTCCGGACAGGGCTCGGATCAGCAATCAGCCCCAGCATTTT.

The chain combines TRBV5-1 with TRBJ2-1; a possible D gene is TRBD1 (5 bases). V was trimmed by 4 bases and J by 6 bases, leaving 14 bases between them. The CDR3 is 14 residues long. Per germline, CDR1 SGHRS and CDR2 YFSETQ. The DNA of the CDR3 is TGCGCCAGCAGCAAAGGCCAGGGAATCAATGAGCAGTTCTTC. Its protein product is CASSKGQGINEQFF.

The chain recombines TRBV29-1 with TRBJ1-1; D may be TRBD1 (6 bases). Per germline, CDR1 SQVTM and CDR2 ANQGSEA. V was cut by 8 bases and J by 5 bases, with 18 bases left in between. This CDR3 has 13 amino acids. The CDR3 bases are TGCAGCCATTGGGGGGGCGCGCGGACTGAAGCTTTCTTT. This codes for CSHWGGARTEAFF.

A single count supports this clone. The rearrangement joins TRBV30 to TRBJ2-7; 11 positions agree with TRBD1. CDR3 length: 14 amino acids. CDR1 and CDR2 (germline): GTSNPN, SVGIG (reference sequence). J gave up 3 bases and V 4 bases, and 5 bases lay outside the gene matches. The CDR3 protein is CAWTLGTGGYEQYF. CDR3 nucleotides: TGTGCCTGGACCCTAGGGACAGGGGGCTACGAGCAGTACTTC. Full variable domain (rest looked up from reference TRBV30 and TRBJ2-7): SQTIHQWPATLVQPVGSPLSLECTVEGTSNPNLYWYRQAAGRGLQLLFYSVGIGQISSEVPQNLSASRPQDRQFILSSKKLLLSDSGFYLCAWTLGTGGYEQYFGPGTRLTVT.

This clone was seen a handful of times. The chain carries TRBV12-5 and TRBJ1-2; a weak D match, TRBD1 (5 bases). The CDR3 covers 13 residues. Trimming removed 6 bases from V and 3 bases from J, with 11 bases in between. Looked up from germline, CDR1 is LGHNT and CDR2 is FRNRAP. As DNA, the CDR3 is TGTGCTAGTGGCCCTCAGGGTGACTATGGCTACACCTTC. It is translated as CASGPQGDYGYTF.

This chain connects TRBV15 to TRBJ1-1, with 7 bases identical to TRBD1. CDR1 is LNHNV, CDR2 YYDKDF, per germline (reference sequence). The CDR3 is 14 amino acids. Unmatched junction bases numbered 8, after V lost 2 bases and J lost 8 bases. The CDR3 loop is CATSRTRQGAEAFF. Written as DNA, the CDR3 is TGTGCCACCAGCAGAACACGACAGGGCGCAGAAGCTTTCTTT.

CDR3 bases: TGCGCCAGCAGCTTGAGGGGAAGGCACAAAGCTTTCTTT. This gives the protein CASSLRGRHKAFF. This chain joins TRBV5-1 and TRBJ1-1, with D possibly being TRBD1 (5 bases). This CDR3 is 13 amino acids long. The germline V gene encodes CDR1 SGHRS and CDR2 YFSETQ. The V and J ends lost 1 base and 9 bases respectively, with 13 bases between them.

The chain employs TRBV12-5 and TRBJ1-5; TRBD1 aligns across 10 bases. The ends lost 1 base at V and 7 bases at J; junction bases unmatched: 4. Germline lookup yields CDR1 LGHNT and CDR2 FRNRAP. The CDR3 runs 15 residues. The DNA of the CDR3 is TGTGCTAGTGGTTTGGGACAGGGGGCAAGGCAGCCCCAGCATTTT. Translation: CASGLGQGARQPQHF.

This sequence joins TRBV7-3 and TRBJ2-5; a weak D match, TRBD1 (6 bases). The CDR3 consists of 15 residues. The germline V and J ends were trimmed by 5 bases and 1 base, with 14 bases remaining between them. The V gene's germline CDR1 is SGHTA and CDR2 FQGTGA. CDR3: CASSPTGQTQETQYF. For the CDR3, the DNA is TGTGCCAGCAGCCCGACCGGACAGACCCAAGAGACCCAGTACTTC.

This clone appeared once. This chain joins TRBV11-3 and TRBJ2-2, with TRBD2 matching 10 bases. J gave up 5 bases and V 6 bases, and 12 bases lay outside the gene matches. Germline V gene sequence: CDR1 SGHNT, CDR2 YENEEA. The CDR3 covers 17 residues. The CDR3 loop reads CASSVASGSWGTGELFF. The CDR3 DNA sequence: TGTGCCAGCAGTGTGGCTAGCGGGAGTTGGGGGACCGGGGAGCTGTTTTTT.

This chain joins TRBV6-6 and TRBJ1-5; 7 positions match TRBD1. The CDR3 contains 14 residues. The germline V gene encodes CDR1 MNHNY and CDR2 SVGAGI (reference sequence). After removal of 7 bases from V and 4 bases from J, the junction contained 7 bases not matched to a gene. CDR3 nucleotides: TGTGCCAGCAACGACAGGGAAAGGAATCAGCCCCAGCATTTT. It specifies CASNDRERNQPQHF.

This clone was recorded only once. This sequence joins TRBV5-6 and TRBJ2-7; perhaps TRBD1 as D (5 bases). The length of the CDR3 is 16 residues. The germline V gene encodes CDR1 SGHDT and CDR2 YYEEEE. Trimming stripped 6 bases from V and 3 bases from J, with 22 bases between. CDR3 residues: CASTTGWSGYGYEQYF. CDR3 DNA sequence: TGTGCCAGCACTACTGGGTGGTCAGGGTACGGCTACGAGCAGTACTTC.

The chain combines TRBV19 with TRBJ2-7; 9 positions agree with TRBD2. Germline V lookup: CDR1 LNHDA, CDR2 SQIVND (reference sequence). This CDR3 is built from 12 residues. With 6 bases clipped from V and 6 bases from J, the junction kept 3 bases outside the gene matches. Here the CDR3 reads CASREAGGEQYF. DNA of the CDR3: TGTGCCAGTAGGGAAGCGGGAGGCGAGCAGTACTTC. The variable domain in full, with the rest retrieved from reference TRBV19 and TRBJ2-7, is DGGITQSPKYLFRKEGQNVTLSCEQNLNHDAMYWYRQDPGQGLRLIYYSQIVNDFQKGDIAEGYSVSREKKESFPLTVTSAQKNPTAFYLCASREAGGEQYFGPGTRLTVT.

The genes are TRBV11-3 and TRBJ2-5; TRBD2 might be the D (5 bases). From germline, CDR1 is SGHNT and CDR2 YENEEA. The CDR3 consists of 16 residues. V dropped 1 base and J dropped 1 base, with 13 bases sitting between them. The CDR3 sequence is CASSLGGGAFQETQYF. DNA for the CDR3: TGTGCCAGCAGCTTAGGAGGAGGTGCCTTCCAAGAGACCCAGTACTTC.